This T cell receptor beta chain was recorded in a study of cytomegalovirus exposure and HLA in healthy donors. PCR amplification relied on 60 Vbeta primers (plus 13 Jbeta primers). Some clones are missing from TCRdb's copy, which holds only in-frame ones; the method was immunoSEQ multiplex PCR. The repertoire consists of approximately 74,000 clones, with less than 80% occurring once and the leading ten covering about 8.2%. Donors in the study were healthy people who gave bone marrow. Nominal health characterized the donors when sampled, though unrecorded immune exposures were likely. CDR1 is MNHEY, CDR2 SVGAGI, per germline. The CDR3 has 14 residues. Trimming took 7 bases from V and 2 from J; bases not matched to a gene: 7.

V gene TRBV6-5 combines with J gene TRBJ2-7; 8 bases are a match to TRBD1. What was sequenced was PBMCs. The origin of this receptor is a man aged 55 to 70 in good health and CMV-seropositive. The CDR3 loop reads CASTRGQSTYEQYF. CDR3 DNA sequence: TGTGCCAGCACCAGGGGGCAGTCAACCTACGAGCAGTACTTC.